The 5 T cell receptor beta chains reported below all come from one sample, sequenced in a study of CD8+CD57+ T cells in acquired aplastic anemia. Researchers used genomic DNA as the template to profile TCR beta VDJ and CDR3. TCRdb re-called the reads through MiXCR, storing one row per CDR3 protein. The sample has just over 400,000 distinct CDR3 sequences, roughly 64% seen once. Sequenced material: sorted CD4+, CD8+, or CD8+CD57+ T cells (not recorded which) from PBMCs. These receptors were obtained from a human donor in good health, serving as a control.

The CDR3 sequence: CASSSGRGGTEAFF. The DNA for the CDR3 is TGTGCCAGCAGTTCGGGGAGGGGTGGCACTGAAGCTTTCTTT. The chain couples TRBV12-3 or TRBV12-4 to TRBJ1-1, with D possibly TRBD1 on 5 matching bases. V dropped 4 bases and J dropped 4 bases, with 13 bases sitting between them. The CDR3 is made up of 14 amino acids.

This clonotype came up a few times. The genes are TRBV7-2 and TRBJ1-2, with unresolved D. This CDR3 is built from 14 residues. From germline, CDR1 is SGHTA and CDR2 FQGNSA. With 5 bases removed from V and 1 base from J, the gap between germline ends came to 11 bases. The CDR3 protein is CASSLGTSNYGYTF. The CDR3 DNA reads as TGTGCCAGCAGCCTTGGAACGAGTAACTATGGCTACACCTTC.

The rearrangement joins TRBV4-1 to TRBJ1-4; D call uncertain. This CDR3 has 15 amino acids. Per germline, CDR1 MGHRA and CDR2 YSYEKL. The V and J ends lost 2 bases and 5 bases respectively, with 12 bases between them. CDR3 coding DNA: TGCGCCAGCAGCCAAAACGAAGGGAGGAATGAAAAACTGTTTTTT. It is translated as CASSQNEGRNEKLFF.

This clonotype was seen many times. The V gene is TRBV10-3, the J gene TRBJ2-1; the match to TRBD2 covers 11 bases. V lost 6 bases and J lost 6; bases outside the gene matches: 7. Germline V gene lookup returns CDR1 ENHRY and CDR2 SYGVKD. The CDR3 consists of 15 residues. DNA of the CDR3: TGTGCCATCAGAGCGACTAGCGGGGATGTCAATGAGCAGTTCTTC. It encodes CAIRATSGDVNEQFF.

About this clonotype: At one boundary the junction diverges from the germline segment, which might be a read error. For the CDR3, the DNA is TGTGCCAGCAGCTTGTACGGGGAGGCGAATGAAAAAATGTTTTTT. Residues: CASSLYGEANEKMFF. The chain couples TRBV7-2 to TRBJ1-4; D gene unclear. This CDR3 has 15 amino acids. Germline V gives CDR1 SGHTA, CDR2 FQGNSA.